The text below deals with one T cell receptor (beta chain). The data belong to a study of T cell responses to AZD1222 COVID-19 vaccine. Produced via immunoSEQ multiplex PCR; TCRdb's table is partial and in-frame only. The sample includes 150,000 to 160,000 clones, 90% of them seen just once. The CDR3 extends over 15 amino acids. Between the trimmed V and J ends, which lost 5 bases and 0 bases, there was a span of 13 bases. CDR1 is SEHNR, CDR2 FQNEAQ, per germline (reference sequence). This clonotype originated in an adult in good health. The chain employs TRBV7-9 and TRBJ1-1, with D perhaps TRBD1 (6 bases). The material was peripheral blood, obtained on day 0 of AZD1222 vaccination. The CDR3 DNA follows: TGTGCCAGCAGCCTTGGTTCAGGGGTGAACACTGAAGCTTTCTTT. Translation: CASSLGSGVNTEAFF.